These 3 T cell receptor beta chains originate from one sample sequenced in a study of CD8 T cells in ankylosing spondylitis. TCRdb recomputed calls from the 5' RACE reads with MiXCR, one row per CDR3 protein. In the table there are about 250,000 distinct CDR3 sequences, over 15% of which are singletons. The sample comprised blood, either unsorted or a sorted T cell fraction (not recorded which). The receptors shown here come from a male donor with ankylosing spondylitis or in good health (not recorded which).

This clonotype was counted many times. The V and J genes are TRBV12-3 or TRBV12-4 and TRBJ2-3, with no clear D. With 5 bases removed from V and 4 bases from J, the gap between germline ends came to 13 bases. CDR3 length: 14 residues. The CDR3 DNA follows: TGTGCCAGCAGTATTGGACCTTCTTCAGATACGCAGTATTTT. Translating gives CASSIGPSSDTQYF.

This clonotype was counted ten times or more. The chain is built from TRBV29-1 and TRBJ2-7, with D possibly matching TRBD2 (6 bases). Looked up from germline, CDR1 is SQVTM and CDR2 is ANQGSEA. The V end was cut by 7 bases, the J end by 0 bases, with 19 bases between. CDR3 length: 15 residues. Here the CDR3 reads CSASGGTDSSYEQYF. DNA of the CDR3: TGCAGCGCTTCCGGAGGGACGGATTCCTCCTACGAGCAGTACTTC.

This clonotype was detected a few times. The rearrangement uses TRBV9 and TRBJ2-3; D gene uncertain. Looked up from germline, CDR1 is SGDLS and CDR2 is YYNGEE. The CDR3 loop spans 12 amino acids. V lost 2 bases to trimming and J lost 4 bases, with 5 bases between them. The DNA of the CDR3 is TGTGCCAGCAGCGTCGAGGCAGATACGCAGTATTTT. Protein: CASSVEADTQYF.